The entry below gives a single TCR beta chain sequence along with its context. The data were obtained in a study of blood T cell repertoires in COVID-19. For the study at large: From the United States, Italy and Spain came samples of acute and convalescent COVID-19. T cells, B-cell-depleted T cells, or PBMCs supplied cDNA or gDNA.

The CDR3 loop spans 15 amino acids. Germline loops: CDR1 SNHLY, CDR2 FYNNEI. Deletions cut 6 bases from V and 3 bases from J, with 16 bases between. Method: immunoSEQ multiplex PCR; TCRdb's copy keeps in-frame clones and lacks some. The sample consists of hundreds of thousands of clones, around 82% of them appearing once. The chain employs TRBV2 and TRBJ2-3; D may be TRBD2 (5 bases). The TCR comes from an older man with acute or convalescent COVID-19. Input material: peripheral blood. The CDR3 spells CASSASGKQTDTQYF. CDR3 DNA: TGTGCCAGCAGCGCCTCGGGGAAACAAACAGATACGCAGTATTTT.